The next 25 T cell receptor beta chains were all read from a single sample in a study of T-cell reconstitution after alpha-beta-depleted transplantation in children. During its preparation, the TCRbeta library received unique molecular identifiers. TCRdb used MiXCR to reprocess the PCR reads, holding one entry per CDR3 protein. The sample has 500,000 or so distinct CDR3 sequences, about 33% seen once. The material sequenced was PBMCs from the stem cell graft donor, taken from the stem cell graft. The receptor set was obtained from a human donor who donated a stem cell graft to a child with aplastic anemia.

This clonotype was seen a few times. V usage is TRBV5-4 and J usage is TRBJ2-2; 7 nucleotides align to TRBD1. The CDR3 is 15 amino acids. CDR1 is SGHNT and CDR2 is YYREEE in the germline V gene (reference sequence). V trimming: 2 bases; J trimming: 5 bases; junction bases outside the gene matches: 6. CDR3 sequence (DNA): TGTGCCAGCAGCTTATCGGCAGGGGGAACCGGGGAGCTGTTTTTT. Protein: CASSLSAGGTGELFF.

The J gene is TRBJ2-1, the V gene TRBV20-1; 12 bases agree with TRBD2. The CDR3 is 15 amino acids. From germline, CDR1 is DFQATT and CDR2 SNEGSKA (reference sequence). V lost 0 bases and J lost 7; bases outside the gene matches: 4. CDR3 protein: CSARDIGLAGNEQFF. CDR3 DNA sequence: TGCAGTGCTAGAGATATCGGACTAGCGGGGAATGAGCAGTTCTTC.

Of note for this clonotype: The junction does not match germline at one end; this may be a read error. The rearrangement links TRBV6-2 or TRBV6-3 to TRBJ1-1, with D uncertain. This CDR3 has 14 amino acids. Germline values: CDR1 MNHEY, CDR2 SVGEGT. Written as DNA, the CDR3 is TGTGCCAGCATTTACGCTGCTCCGAACACTGAAGCTTTCTTT. It yields the protein CASIYAAPNTEAFF.

This clonotype turned up a few times. This rearrangement joins TRBV6-5 to TRBJ2-3; D might be TRBD2 (5 bases). This CDR3 region has 15 residues. The germline gives CDR1 MNHEY, CDR2 SVGAGI. The V end was cut by 4 bases, the J end by 0 bases, with 11 bases between. In DNA form, the CDR3 reads TGTGCCAGCAGTTCGCAAGGACTGAGCACAGATACGCAGTATTTT. As protein: CASSSQGLSTDTQYF.

There are many counts of this clonotype. V usage is TRBV5-4 and J usage is TRBJ2-1; tentatively, D is TRBD2 (6 bases). The germline V gene has CDR1 SGHNT and CDR2 YYREEE (reference sequence). Trimming removed 10 bases at V and 5 bases at J, with 16 bases between. The CDR3 runs 13 residues. DNA of the CDR3: TGTGCCCATTCTAGCGCCGGTCACAATGAGCAGTTCTTC. Amino acid sequence: CAHSSAGHNEQFF.

With respect to this clonotype: The limits of the CDR3 on the DNA are not certain, so only TCRdb's listed CDR3 is given. J is TRBJ2-2 and V is TRBV30. The CDR3 totals 13 residues, both ends included. CDR1 and CDR2 from the germline V gene are GTSNPN and SVGIG (reference sequence). Here the CDR3 reads CAWSVLVFRELFF.

The gene calls are TRBV7-2 and TRBJ2-3, with 12 positions matching TRBD2. The CDR3 extends over 14 amino acids. Germline CDR1 SGHTA, CDR2 FQGNSA. Unmatched junction bases numbered 6, after V lost 5 bases and J lost 9 bases. CDR3 nucleotide sequence: TGTGCCAGCAGCCACCGGACTAGCGGGAAGACGCAGTATTTT. Its translation is CASSHRTSGKTQYF.

There are a few counts of this clonotype. The chain joins TRBV25-1 to TRBJ1-2, with 8 bases matching TRBD1. From germline, CDR1 is MGHDK and CDR2 SYGVNS. The trim removed 4 bases at V and 6 bases at J, leaving 4 bases unmatched. CDR3 length: 13 residues. The CDR3 sequence is CASSVVQGDGYTF. CDR3 bases: TGTGCCAGCAGTGTAGTACAGGGGGATGGCTACACCTTC.

Only a few counts were recorded for this clonotype. This chain links TRBV2 with TRBJ2-1; D not resolved. This CDR3 contains 16 residues. V lost 6 bases, J lost 3 bases, and 18 bases lay in between. Germline V gene lookup returns CDR1 SNHLY and CDR2 FYNNEI. The CDR3 sequence: CASRAISSILYNEQFF. In DNA, the CDR3 is TGTGCCAGCAGGGCGATTAGCAGTATCCTCTACAATGAGCAGTTCTTC.

The rearrangement uses TRBV7-8 and TRBJ2-1; 9 bases are shared with TRBD1. Germline V gene lookup returns CDR1 SGHVS and CDR2 FQNEAQ. V lost 5 bases to trimming and J lost 10 bases; unmatched junction nucleotides: 9. CDR3 length: 14 residues. CDR3 sequence: CASSRRDREGEQFF. CDR3 DNA: TGTGCCAGCAGCCGACGGGACAGGGAAGGGGAGCAGTTCTTC.

This sequence joins TRBV24-1 and TRBJ1-5; possibly TRBD1 for D (6 bases). Germline V gives CDR1 KGHDR, CDR2 SFDVKD. V dropped 2 bases and J dropped 0 bases, with 7 bases sitting between them. The CDR3 is 15 residues long. The CDR3 spells CATSDWTDSNQPQHF. The CDR3 DNA is TGTGCCACCAGTGATTGGACAGATAGCAATCAGCCCCAGCATTTT.

V gene TRBV15 combines with J gene TRBJ1-2; 7 nucleotides align to TRBD1. Trimming cost V 0 bases and J 5 bases; bases outside gene matches: 12. The CDR3 extends over 17 amino acids. Germline V gene data show CDR1 as LNHNV and CDR2 as YYDKDF (reference sequence). The CDR3 region is CATSREEFGQELYGYTF. Here the CDR3 DNA reads TGTGCCACCAGCAGAGAAGAATTCGGACAGGAGCTTTATGGCTACACCTTC.

This clonotype has just a few counts. The J gene is TRBJ2-1, the V gene TRBV7-2, with 9 bases identical to TRBD2. Germline CDR1 reads SGHTA; CDR2 reads FQGNSA. The V gene end was trimmed by 6 bases and the J gene end by 0 bases; junction bases not matched to a gene: 9. This CDR3 has 17 amino acids. The CDR3 DNA is TGTGCCAGCAGACGTAGCGGGAGTCAGAGCTCCTACAATGAGCAGTTCTTC. It encodes CASRRSGSQSSYNEQFF.

This clonotype was found a few times. The gene calls are TRBV9 and TRBJ1-1, with 7 bases lining up with TRBD1. CDR3 length equals 14 residues. The V gene end was trimmed by 2 bases and the J gene end by 5 bases; junction bases not matched to a gene: 6. Germline V CDR1 and CDR2: SGDLS, YYNGEE. The CDR3 DNA reads as TGTGCCAGCAGCGTCCGGCAGGGGGGTACTGAAGCTTTCTTT. Protein product: CASSVRQGGTEAFF.

This clonotype occurred a few times. The V gene is TRBV6-5, the J gene TRBJ1-1; D remains ambiguous. CDR3 length: 15 residues. V was shortened by 2 bases and J by 1 base, with 11 bases between the two germline ends. CDR1 and CDR2 (germline): MNHEY, SVGAGI. Here the CDR3 reads CASSYPSLRNTEAFF. The CDR3 DNA reads as TGTGCCAGCAGTTACCCATCCTTGAGGAACACTGAAGCTTTCTTT.

This clonotype was seen only a few times. This chain connects TRBV20-1 to TRBJ2-5, with D unresolved. The V gene's germline CDR1 is DFQATT and CDR2 SNEGSKA (reference sequence). V was trimmed by 5 bases and J by 5 bases, leaving 9 bases between them. The CDR3 consists of 11 residues. In DNA form, the CDR3 reads TGCAGTGCTCGCCGAGCGGAGACCCAGTACTTC. This encodes CSARRAETQYF.

Here the CDR3 reads CASSLVRGGTEAFF. The CDR3 DNA reads TGCGCCAGCAGCTTGGTACGGGGTGGCACTGAAGCTTTCTTT. The gene calls are TRBV5-1 and TRBJ1-1; no clear D. The CDR3 is 14 amino acids. Trimming removed 0 bases at V and 4 bases at J, with 10 bases between. The V gene's germline CDR1 is SGHRS and CDR2 YFSETQ.

This clonotype has just a few counts. CDR3 nucleotides: TGTGCCAGCGGGGCGTGGACCACAGATACGCAGTATTTT. Amino acids: CASGAWTTDTQYF. The chain uses TRBV6-2 or TRBV6-3 and TRBJ2-3; weak D call: TRBD1 (5 bases). Per the germline V gene, CDR1 is MNHEY and CDR2 is SVGEGT. The CDR3 has 13 amino acids. V shed 8 bases and J shed 2 bases, with 11 bases lying between them.

This clonotype was counted only a few times. V is TRBV5-6 and J is TRBJ2-1, with 11 bases aligning to TRBD2. Germline values: CDR1 SGHDT, CDR2 YYEEEE. With 0 bases clipped from V and 5 bases from J, the junction kept 7 bases outside the gene matches. This CDR3 has 17 amino acids. CDR3 nucleotides: TGTGCCAGCAGCTTGGTTGTGCTAGCGGGAGGTAACAATGAGCAGTTCTTC. It translates to CASSLVVLAGGNNEQFF.

This clonotype has only a few counts. The V gene is TRBV7-2, the J gene TRBJ1-2; perhaps TRBD1 as D (5 bases). The V gene's germline CDR1 is SGHTA and CDR2 FQGNSA. V lost 4 bases and J 3 bases, leaving 18 bases between the germline ends. The CDR3 is 16 amino acids. The CDR3 region is CASSSSRDASDYGYTF. The DNA of the CDR3 is TGTGCCAGCAGCTCTTCCCGGGACGCTTCCGACTATGGCTACACCTTC.

This clonotype was counted a few times. This sequence joins TRBV20-1 and TRBJ2-2; D uncertain. The CDR3 spans 13 residues. The V end lost 3 bases, the J end lost 1 base, and 6 bases lay between the germline ends. The germline V gene encodes CDR1 DFQATT and CDR2 SNEGSKA (reference sequence). This chain's CDR3 is CSAREWNTGELFF. CDR3 DNA sequence: TGCAGTGCTAGGGAATGGAACACCGGGGAGCTGTTTTTT.

This clonotype came up a few times. The chain has TRBV7-2 and TRBJ1-5; a weak D match, TRBD1 (5 bases). Germline V lookup: CDR1 SGHTA, CDR2 FQGNSA. Trimming left V 0 bases short and J 6 bases short, with 12 bases between. This CDR3 comprises 15 residues. CDR3 nucleotides: TGTGCCAGCAGCTTAGCGGGGGGGAACGGTCAGCCCCAGCATTTT. Translation: CASSLAGGNGQPQHF.

This clonotype appeared a few times. The J gene is TRBJ1-2, the V gene TRBV20-1, with D perhaps TRBD1 (5 bases). This CDR3 has 11 amino acids. V lost 5 bases, J lost 8 bases, and 12 bases lay in between. In germline, CDR1 is DFQATT, CDR2 SNEGSKA (reference sequence). The chain's CDR3 is CSAGQGRGYTF. The CDR3 DNA reads as TGCAGTGCTGGTCAGGGTCGGGGCTACACCTTC.

The chain uses TRBV21-1 and TRBJ2-7; TRBD1, the table's D call, was not compared with the DNA. TRBV21-1 is a listed pseudogene. The CDR3 sequence is 15 residues long. CDR3 protein: CASSDRTGESYEQYV. CDR3 DNA: TGTGCCAGCAGCGATCGAACCGGGGAATCCTACGAGCAGTACGTC.

This clonotype has just one count. The chain has TRBV7-6 and TRBJ1-1; TRBD1 matches 7 bases. Germline CDR1 and CDR2: SGHVS and FNYEAQ. Germline trimming cut 5 bases from V and 1 base from J; bases unmatched to any gene: 10. The CDR3 is made up of 16 amino acids. Here the CDR3 reads CASSRESGTANTEAFF. The CDR3 nucleotides are TGTGCCAGCAGCCGGGAAAGTGGGACAGCGAACACTGAAGCTTTCTTT.